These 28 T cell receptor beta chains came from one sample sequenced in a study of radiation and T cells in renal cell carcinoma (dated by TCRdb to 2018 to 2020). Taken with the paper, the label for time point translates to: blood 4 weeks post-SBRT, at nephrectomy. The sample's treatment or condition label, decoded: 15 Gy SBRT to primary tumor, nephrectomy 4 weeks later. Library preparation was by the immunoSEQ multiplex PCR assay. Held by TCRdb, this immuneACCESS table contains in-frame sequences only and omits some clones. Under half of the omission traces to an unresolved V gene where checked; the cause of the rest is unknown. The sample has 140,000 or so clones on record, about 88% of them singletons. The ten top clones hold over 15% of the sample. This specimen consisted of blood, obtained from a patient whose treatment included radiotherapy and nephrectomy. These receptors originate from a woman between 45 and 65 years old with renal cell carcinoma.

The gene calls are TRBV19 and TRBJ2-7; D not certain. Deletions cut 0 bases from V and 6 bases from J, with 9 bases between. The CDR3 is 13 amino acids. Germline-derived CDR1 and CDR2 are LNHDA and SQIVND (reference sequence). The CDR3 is CASSIDSLGEQYF. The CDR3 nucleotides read TGTGCCAGTAGTATAGACAGTTTGGGCGAGCAGTACTTC.

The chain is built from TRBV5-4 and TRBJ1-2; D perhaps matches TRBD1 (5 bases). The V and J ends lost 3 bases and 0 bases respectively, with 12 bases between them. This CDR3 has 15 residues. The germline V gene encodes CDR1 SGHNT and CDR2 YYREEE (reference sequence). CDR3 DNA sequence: TGTGCCAGCAGCTCCGGACACCCAACTAACTATGGCTACACCTTC. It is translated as CASSSGHPTNYGYTF. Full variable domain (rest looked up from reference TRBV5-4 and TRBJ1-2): ETGVTQSPTHLIKTRGQQVTLRCSSQSGHNTVSWYQQALGQGPQFIFQYYREEENGRGNFPPRFSGLQFPNYSSELNVNALELDDSALYLCASSSGHPTNYGYTFGSGTRLTVV.

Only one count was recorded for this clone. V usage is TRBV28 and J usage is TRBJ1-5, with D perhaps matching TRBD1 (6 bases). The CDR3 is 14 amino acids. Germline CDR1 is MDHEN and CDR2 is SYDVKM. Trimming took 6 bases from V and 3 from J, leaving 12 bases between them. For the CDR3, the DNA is TGTGCCAGCAGGGGGGCGGGGAACAATCAGCCCCAGCATTTT. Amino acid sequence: CASRGAGNNQPQHF.

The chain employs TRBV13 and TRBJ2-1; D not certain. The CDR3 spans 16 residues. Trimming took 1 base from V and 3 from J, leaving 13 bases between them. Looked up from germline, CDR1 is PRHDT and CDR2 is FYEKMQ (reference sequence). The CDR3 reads CASSLVGRLDYNEQFF. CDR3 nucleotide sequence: TGTGCCAGCAGCTTAGTCGGCAGATTAGACTACAATGAGCAGTTCTTC.

The CDR3 spells CASSVLGAPNEKLFF. The DNA of the CDR3 is TGTGCCAGCAGTGTCTTAGGGGCACCTAATGAAAAACTGTTTTTT. The rearrangement joins TRBV6-4 to TRBJ1-4, with a possible D match to TRBD1 (5 bases). CDR1 and CDR2 (germline): MRHNA, SNTAGT. The CDR3 is made up of 15 amino acids. V was shortened by 4 bases and J by 3 bases, with 12 bases between the two germline ends.

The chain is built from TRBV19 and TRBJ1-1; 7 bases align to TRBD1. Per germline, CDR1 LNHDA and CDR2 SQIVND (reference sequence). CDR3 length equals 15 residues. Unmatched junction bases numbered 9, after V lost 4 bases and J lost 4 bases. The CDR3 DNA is TGTGCCAGTAGTACCAAGGACAGGATCTTCACTGAAGCTTTCTTT. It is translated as CASSTKDRIFTEAFF.

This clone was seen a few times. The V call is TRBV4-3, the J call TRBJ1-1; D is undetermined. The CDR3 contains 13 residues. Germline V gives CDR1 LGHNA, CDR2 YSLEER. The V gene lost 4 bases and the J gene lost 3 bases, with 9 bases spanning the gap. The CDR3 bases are TGCGCCAGCAGCCTGCGGGCGGACACTGAAGCTTTCTTT. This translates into CASSLRADTEAFF.

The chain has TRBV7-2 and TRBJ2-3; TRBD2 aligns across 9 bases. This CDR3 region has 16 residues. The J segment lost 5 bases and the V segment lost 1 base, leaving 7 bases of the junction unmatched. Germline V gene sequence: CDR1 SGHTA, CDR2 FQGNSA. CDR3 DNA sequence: TGTGCCAGCAGCTTAGTTGCGGGGGGGCAGGGAGATACGCAGTATTTT. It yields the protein CASSLVAGGQGDTQYF.

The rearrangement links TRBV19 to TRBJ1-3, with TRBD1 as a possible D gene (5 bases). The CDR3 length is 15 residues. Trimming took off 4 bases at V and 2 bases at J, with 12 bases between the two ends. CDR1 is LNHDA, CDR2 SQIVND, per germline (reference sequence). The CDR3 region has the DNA TGTGCCAGTAGTACGACCGGGACGGCTGGAAACACCATATATTTT. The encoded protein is CASSTTGTAGNTIYF.

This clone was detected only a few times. Written as DNA, the CDR3 is TGTGCCAGCAGTCAGACCGACAGGGGGAACACTGAAGCTTTCTTT. Residues: CASSQTDRGNTEAFF. This chain links TRBV6-5 with TRBJ1-1, with 8 positions matching TRBD1. The germline V gene encodes CDR1 MNHEY and CDR2 SVGAGI. CDR3 length equals 15 residues. V was pared by 5 bases and J by 1 base, with 6 bases of the junction left unmatched.

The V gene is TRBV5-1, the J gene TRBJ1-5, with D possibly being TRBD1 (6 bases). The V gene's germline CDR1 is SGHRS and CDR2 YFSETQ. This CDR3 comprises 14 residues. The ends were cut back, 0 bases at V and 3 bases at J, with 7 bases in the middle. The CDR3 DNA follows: TGCGCCAGCAGCTTGGGGACAGCCAATCAGCCCCAGCATTTT. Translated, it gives CASSLGTANQPQHF. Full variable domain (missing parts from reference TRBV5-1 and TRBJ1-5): KAGVTQTPRYLIKTRGQQVTLSCSPISGHRSVSWYQQTPGQGLQFLFEYFSETQRNKGNFPGRFSGRQFSNSRSEMNVSTLELGDSALYLCASSLGTANQPQHFGDGTRLSIL.

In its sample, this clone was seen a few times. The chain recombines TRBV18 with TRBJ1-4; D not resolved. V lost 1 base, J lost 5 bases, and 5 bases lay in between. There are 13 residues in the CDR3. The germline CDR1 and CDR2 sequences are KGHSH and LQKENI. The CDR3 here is CASSPRPNEKLFF. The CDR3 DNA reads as TGTGCCAGCTCACCACGCCCGAATGAAAAACTGTTTTTT.

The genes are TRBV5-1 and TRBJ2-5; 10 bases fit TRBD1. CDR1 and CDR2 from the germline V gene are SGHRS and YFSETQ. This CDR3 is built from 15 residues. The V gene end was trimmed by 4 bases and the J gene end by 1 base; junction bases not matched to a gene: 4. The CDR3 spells CASSRTGGGQETQYF. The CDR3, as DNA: TGCGCCAGCAGCCGGACAGGGGGAGGCCAAGAGACCCAGTACTTC.

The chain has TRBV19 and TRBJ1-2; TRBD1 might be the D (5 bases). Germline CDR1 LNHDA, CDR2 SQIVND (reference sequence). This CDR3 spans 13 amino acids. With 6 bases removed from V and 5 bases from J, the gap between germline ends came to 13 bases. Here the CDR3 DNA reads TGTGCCAGTAGCCAGACAGAGATTTATGGCTACACCTTC. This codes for CASSQTEIYGYTF.

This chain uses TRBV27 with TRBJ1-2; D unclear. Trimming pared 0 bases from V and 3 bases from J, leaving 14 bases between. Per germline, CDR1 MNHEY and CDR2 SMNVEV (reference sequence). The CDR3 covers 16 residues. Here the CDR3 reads CASSLSIIGGHYGYTF. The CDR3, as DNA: TGTGCCAGCAGTTTATCGATCATCGGAGGGCACTATGGCTACACCTTC.

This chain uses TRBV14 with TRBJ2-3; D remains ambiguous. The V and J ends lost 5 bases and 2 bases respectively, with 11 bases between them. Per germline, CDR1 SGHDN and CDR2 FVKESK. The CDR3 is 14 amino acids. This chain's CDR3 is CASSENRHTDTQYF. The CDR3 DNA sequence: TGTGCCAGCAGCGAAAACCGTCACACAGATACGCAGTATTTT.

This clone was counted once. The CDR3 DNA reads as TGTGCCAGCTCACCAGATACCTCTTATGGCTACACCTTC. Encoded protein: CASSPDTSYGYTF. V gene TRBV18 combines with J gene TRBJ1-2, with unresolved D. Germline lookup yields CDR1 KGHSH and CDR2 LQKENI. Trimming removed 2 bases from V and 5 bases from J, with 9 bases in between. The CDR3 has 13 amino acids.

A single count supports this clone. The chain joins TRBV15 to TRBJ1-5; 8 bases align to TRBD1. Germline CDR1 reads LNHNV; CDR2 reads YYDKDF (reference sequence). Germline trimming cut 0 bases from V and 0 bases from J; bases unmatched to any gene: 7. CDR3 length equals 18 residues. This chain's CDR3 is CATSRDRGLLYSNQPQHF. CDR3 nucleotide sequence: TGTGCCACCAGCAGAGACAGGGGGCTTCTTTATAGCAATCAGCCCCAGCATTTT.

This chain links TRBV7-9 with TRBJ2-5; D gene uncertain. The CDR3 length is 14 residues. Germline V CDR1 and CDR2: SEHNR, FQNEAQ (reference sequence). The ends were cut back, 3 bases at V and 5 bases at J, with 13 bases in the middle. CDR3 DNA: TGTGCCAGCAGCTTGGCCGGGCACCGGGAGACCCAGTACTTC. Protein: CASSLAGHRETQYF.

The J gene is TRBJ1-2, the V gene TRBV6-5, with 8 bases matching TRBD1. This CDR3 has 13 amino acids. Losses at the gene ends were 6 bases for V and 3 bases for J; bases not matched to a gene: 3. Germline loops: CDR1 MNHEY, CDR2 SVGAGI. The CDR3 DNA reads TGTGCCAGCAGGGTGGACAGGGACTATGGCTACACCTTC. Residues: CASRVDRDYGYTF.

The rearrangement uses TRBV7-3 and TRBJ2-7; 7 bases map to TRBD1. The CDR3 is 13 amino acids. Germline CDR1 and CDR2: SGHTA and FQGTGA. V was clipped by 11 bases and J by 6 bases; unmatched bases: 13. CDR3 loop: CAEEVVRGLEQYF. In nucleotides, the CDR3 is TGTGCCGAAGAGGTTGTGAGGGGGCTCGAGCAGTACTTC.

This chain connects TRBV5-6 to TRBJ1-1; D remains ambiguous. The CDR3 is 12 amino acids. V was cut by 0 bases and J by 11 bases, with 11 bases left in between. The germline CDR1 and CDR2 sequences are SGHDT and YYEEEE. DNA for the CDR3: TGTGCCAGCAGCTTGGACCCACAGAGGGCTTTCTTT. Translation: CASSLDPQRAFF.

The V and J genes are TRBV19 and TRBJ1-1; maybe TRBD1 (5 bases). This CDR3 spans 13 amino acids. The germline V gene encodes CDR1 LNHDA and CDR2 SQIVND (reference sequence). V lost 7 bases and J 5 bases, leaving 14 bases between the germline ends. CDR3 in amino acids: CASNGAGRTEAFF. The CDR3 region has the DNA TGTGCCAGTAATGGAGCAGGGCGAACTGAAGCTTTCTTT.

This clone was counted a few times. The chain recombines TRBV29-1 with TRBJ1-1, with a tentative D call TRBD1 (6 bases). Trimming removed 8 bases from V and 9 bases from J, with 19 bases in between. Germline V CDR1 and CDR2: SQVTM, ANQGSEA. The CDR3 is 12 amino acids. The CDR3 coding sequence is TGCAGCACTCGAGATGGGACACTTAAAGCTTTCTTT. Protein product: CSTRDGTLKAFF.

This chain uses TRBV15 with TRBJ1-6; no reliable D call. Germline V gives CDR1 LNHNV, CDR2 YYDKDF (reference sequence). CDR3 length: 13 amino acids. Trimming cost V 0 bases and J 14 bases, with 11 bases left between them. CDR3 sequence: CATSRDQVEALHF. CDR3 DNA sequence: TGTGCCACCAGCAGAGATCAGGTCGAGGCCCTCCACTTT.

DNA for the CDR3: TGTGCCAGTGGACATTACGGGTTCATTCAGTACTTC. This sequence encodes CASGHYGFIQYF. The chain joins TRBV25-1 to TRBJ2-4, with D possibly TRBD1 on 5 matching bases. Deletions cut 9 bases from V and 9 bases from J, with 15 bases between. CDR1 and CDR2 from the germline V gene are MGHDK and SYGVNS. The CDR3 is 12 amino acids.

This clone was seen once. DNA of the CDR3: TGTGCCAGCAGGTCTGACCGGACAGGGCGCAATGAGCAGTTCTTC. This encodes CASRSDRTGRNEQFF. This chain links TRBV7-2 with TRBJ2-1, with 8 bases identical to TRBD1. The CDR3 spans 15 residues. The V and J ends lost 6 bases and 6 bases, in that order; junction bases with no gene match: 10. Germline CDR1 is SGHTA and CDR2 is FQGNSA.

The CDR3 nucleotides read TGTGCCAGCAGCGGAACAGGGTACAATCAGCCCCAGCATTTT. It specifies CASSGTGYNQPQHF. The chain recombines TRBV9 with TRBJ1-5; TRBD1 might be the D (6 bases). Germline CDR1 reads SGDLS; CDR2 reads YYNGEE. V lost 3 bases, J lost 3 bases, and 10 bases lay in between. The CDR3 is 14 residues long.